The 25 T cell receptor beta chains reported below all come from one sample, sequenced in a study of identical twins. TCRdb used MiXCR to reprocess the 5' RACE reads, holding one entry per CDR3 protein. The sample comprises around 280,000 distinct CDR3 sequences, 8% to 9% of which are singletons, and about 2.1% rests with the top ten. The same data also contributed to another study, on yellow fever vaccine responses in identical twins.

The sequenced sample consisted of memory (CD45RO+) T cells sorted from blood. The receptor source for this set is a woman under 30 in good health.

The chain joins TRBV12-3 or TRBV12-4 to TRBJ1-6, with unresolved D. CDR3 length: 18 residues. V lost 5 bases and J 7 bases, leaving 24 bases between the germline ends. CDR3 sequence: CASSDARPGGGRNSPLHF. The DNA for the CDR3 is TGTGCCAGCAGTGACGCCCGGCCGGGCGGCGGGAGGAATTCACCCCTCCACTTT.

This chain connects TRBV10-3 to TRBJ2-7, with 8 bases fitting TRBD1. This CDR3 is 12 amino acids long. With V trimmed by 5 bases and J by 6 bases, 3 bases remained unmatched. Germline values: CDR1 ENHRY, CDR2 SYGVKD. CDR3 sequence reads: CAISNRGSEQYV. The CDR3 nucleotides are TGTGCCATCAGTAACAGGGGGAGCGAGCAGTACGTC.

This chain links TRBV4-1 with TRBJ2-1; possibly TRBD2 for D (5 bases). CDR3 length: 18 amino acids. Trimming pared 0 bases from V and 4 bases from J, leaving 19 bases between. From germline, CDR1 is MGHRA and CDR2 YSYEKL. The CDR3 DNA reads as TGCGCCAGCAGCCAAGATCGCATCGCAAGACTAACATACAATGAGCAGTTCTTC. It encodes CASSQDRIARLTYNEQFF.

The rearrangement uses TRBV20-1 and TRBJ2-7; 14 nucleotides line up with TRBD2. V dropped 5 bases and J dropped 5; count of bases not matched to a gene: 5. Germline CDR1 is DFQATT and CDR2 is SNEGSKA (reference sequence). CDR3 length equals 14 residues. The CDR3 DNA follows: TGCAGTGCTGGGACTAGCGGGAGTTGGGACGAGCAGTACTTC. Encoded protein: CSAGTSGSWDEQYF.

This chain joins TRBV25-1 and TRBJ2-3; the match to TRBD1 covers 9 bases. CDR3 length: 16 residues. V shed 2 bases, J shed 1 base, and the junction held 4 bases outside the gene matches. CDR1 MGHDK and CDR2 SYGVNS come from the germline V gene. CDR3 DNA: TGTGCCAGCAGTGAAACAGGGGGCGGACGCACAGATACGCAGTATTTT. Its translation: CASSETGGGRTDTQYF.

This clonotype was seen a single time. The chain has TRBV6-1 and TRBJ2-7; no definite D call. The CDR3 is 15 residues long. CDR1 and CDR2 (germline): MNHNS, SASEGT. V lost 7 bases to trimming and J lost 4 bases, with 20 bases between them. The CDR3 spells CASTIGSSPLYEQYF. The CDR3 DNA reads TGTGCCAGCACTATAGGCAGTTCACCTTTGTACGAGCAGTACTTC.

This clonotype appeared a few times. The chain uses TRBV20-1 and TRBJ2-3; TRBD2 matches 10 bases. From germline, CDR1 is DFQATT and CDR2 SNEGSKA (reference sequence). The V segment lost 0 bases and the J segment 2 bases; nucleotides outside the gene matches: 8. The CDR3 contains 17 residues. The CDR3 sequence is CSARDLAGGINTDTQYF. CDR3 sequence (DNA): TGCAGTGCTAGAGATTTAGCGGGGGGAATAAACACAGATACGCAGTATTTT.

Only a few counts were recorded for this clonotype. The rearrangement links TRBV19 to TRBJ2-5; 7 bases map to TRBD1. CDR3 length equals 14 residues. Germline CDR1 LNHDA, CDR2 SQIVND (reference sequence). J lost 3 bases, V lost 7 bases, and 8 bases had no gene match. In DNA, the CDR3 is TGTGCCAGTAATCACAGGGGAAGAAAAGAGACCCAGTACTTC. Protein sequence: CASNHRGRKETQYF.

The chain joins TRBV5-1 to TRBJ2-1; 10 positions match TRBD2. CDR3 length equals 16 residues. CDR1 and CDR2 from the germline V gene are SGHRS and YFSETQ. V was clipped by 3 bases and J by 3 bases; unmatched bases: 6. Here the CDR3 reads CASSSSLAGHYNEQFF. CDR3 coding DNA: TGCGCCAGCAGCTCCTCACTAGCGGGACACTACAATGAGCAGTTCTTC.

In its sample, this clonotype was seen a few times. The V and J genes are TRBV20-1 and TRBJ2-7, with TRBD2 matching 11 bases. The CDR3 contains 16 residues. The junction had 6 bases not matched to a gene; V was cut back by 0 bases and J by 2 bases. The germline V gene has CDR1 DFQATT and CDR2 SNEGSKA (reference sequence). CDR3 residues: CSARDPTSGGPYEQYF. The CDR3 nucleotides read TGCAGTGCTAGAGACCCTACTAGCGGGGGCCCCTACGAGCAGTACTTC.

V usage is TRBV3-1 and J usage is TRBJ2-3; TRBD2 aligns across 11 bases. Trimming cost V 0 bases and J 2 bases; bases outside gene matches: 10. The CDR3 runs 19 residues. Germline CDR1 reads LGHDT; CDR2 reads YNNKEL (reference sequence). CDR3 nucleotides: TGTGCCAGCAGCCAAGAGACTAGCGGGGAGCTAGACCTCACAGATACGCAGTATTTT. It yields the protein CASSQETSGELDLTDTQYF.

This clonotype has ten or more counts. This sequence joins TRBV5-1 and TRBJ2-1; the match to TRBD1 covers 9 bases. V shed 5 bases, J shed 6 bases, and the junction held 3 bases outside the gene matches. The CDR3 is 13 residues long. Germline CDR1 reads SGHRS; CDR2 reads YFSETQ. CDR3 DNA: TGCGCCAGCAGGCCGGGACAGGGCAATGAGCAGTTCTTC. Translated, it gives CASRPGQGNEQFF.

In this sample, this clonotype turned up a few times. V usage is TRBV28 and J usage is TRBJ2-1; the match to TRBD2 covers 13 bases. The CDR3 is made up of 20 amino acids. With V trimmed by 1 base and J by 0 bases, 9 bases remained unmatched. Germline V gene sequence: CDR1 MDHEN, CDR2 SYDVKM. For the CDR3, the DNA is TGTGCCAGCAGTTTATTTACCGGGACTAGCGGGATTTCCTCCTACAATGAGCAGTTCTTC. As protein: CASSLFTGTSGISSYNEQFF.

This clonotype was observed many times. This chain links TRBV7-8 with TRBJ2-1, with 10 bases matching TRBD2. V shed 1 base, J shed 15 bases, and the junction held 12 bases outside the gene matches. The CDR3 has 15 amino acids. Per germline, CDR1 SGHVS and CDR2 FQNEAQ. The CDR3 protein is CASSLEQRGGRGSFF. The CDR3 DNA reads TGTGCCAGCAGCTTAGAACAGCGGGGGGGCCGAGGTTCGTTCTTC.

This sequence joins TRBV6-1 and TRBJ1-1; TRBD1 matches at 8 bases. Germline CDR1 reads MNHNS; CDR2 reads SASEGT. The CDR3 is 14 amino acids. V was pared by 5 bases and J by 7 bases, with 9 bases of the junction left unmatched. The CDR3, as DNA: TGTGCCAGCAGTAAGGACAGGGACGTAAATGAAGCTTTCTTT. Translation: CASSKDRDVNEAFF.

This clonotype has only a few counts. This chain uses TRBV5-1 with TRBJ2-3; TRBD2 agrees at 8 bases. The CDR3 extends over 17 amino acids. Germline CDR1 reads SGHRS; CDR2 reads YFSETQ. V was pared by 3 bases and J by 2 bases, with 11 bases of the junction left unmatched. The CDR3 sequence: CASSSAGGRGPTDTQYF. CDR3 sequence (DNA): TGCGCCAGCAGCTCGGCGGGGGGTAGGGGACCCACAGATACGCAGTATTTT. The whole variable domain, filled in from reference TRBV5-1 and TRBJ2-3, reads KAGVTQTPRYLIKTRGQQVTLSCSPISGHRSVSWYQQTPGQGLQFLFEYFSETQRNKGNFPGRFSGRQFSNSRSEMNVSTLELGDSALYLCASSSAGGRGPTDTQYFGPGTRLTVL.

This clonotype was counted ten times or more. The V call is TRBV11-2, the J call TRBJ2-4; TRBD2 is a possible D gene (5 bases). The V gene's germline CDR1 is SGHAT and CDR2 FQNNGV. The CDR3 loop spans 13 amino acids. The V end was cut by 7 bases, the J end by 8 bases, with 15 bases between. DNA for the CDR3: TGTGCCAGCAAATGGAGGAGTGGTGACATTCAGTACTTC. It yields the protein CASKWRSGDIQYF. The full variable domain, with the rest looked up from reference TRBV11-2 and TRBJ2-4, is EAGVAQSPRYKIIEKRQSVAFWCNPISGHATLYWYQQILGQGPKLLIQFQNNGVVDDSQLPKDRFSAERLKGVDSTLKIQPAKLEDSAVYLCASKWRSGDIQYFGAGTRLSVL.

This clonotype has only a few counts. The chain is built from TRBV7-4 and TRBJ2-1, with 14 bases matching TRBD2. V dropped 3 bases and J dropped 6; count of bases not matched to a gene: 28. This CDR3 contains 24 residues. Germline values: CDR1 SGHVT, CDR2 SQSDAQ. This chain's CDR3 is CASSFLSTGPIKPSGLAGGNEQFF. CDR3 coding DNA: TGTGCCAGCAGCTTCCTGTCGACAGGGCCGATTAAACCCTCTGGACTAGCGGGAGGCAATGAGCAGTTCTTC.

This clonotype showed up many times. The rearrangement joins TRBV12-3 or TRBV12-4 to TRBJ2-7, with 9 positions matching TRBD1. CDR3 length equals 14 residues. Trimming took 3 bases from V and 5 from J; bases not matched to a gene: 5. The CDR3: CASSFSGQGNEQYF. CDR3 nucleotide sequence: TGTGCCAGCAGTTTCTCGGGACAGGGTAACGAGCAGTACTTC.

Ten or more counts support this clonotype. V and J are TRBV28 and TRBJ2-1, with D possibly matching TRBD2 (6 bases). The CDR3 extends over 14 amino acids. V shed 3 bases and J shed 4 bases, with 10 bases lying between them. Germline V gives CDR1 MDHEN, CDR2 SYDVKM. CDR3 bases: TGTGCCAGCAGTTTGGGACTGGAGTACAATGAGCAGTTCTTC. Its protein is CASSLGLEYNEQFF.

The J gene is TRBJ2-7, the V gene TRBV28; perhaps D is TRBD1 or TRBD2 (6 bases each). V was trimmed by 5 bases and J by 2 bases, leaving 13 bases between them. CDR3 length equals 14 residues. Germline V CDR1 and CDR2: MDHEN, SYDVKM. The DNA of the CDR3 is TGTGCCAGCAGTCACAAGGGGGGCACCTACGAGCAGTACTTC. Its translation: CASSHKGGTYEQYF.

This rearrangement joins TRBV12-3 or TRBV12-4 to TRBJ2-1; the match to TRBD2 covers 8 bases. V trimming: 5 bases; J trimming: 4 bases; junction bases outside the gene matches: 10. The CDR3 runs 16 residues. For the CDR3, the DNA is TGTGCCAGCAGTAGCTTAGCGGGGCAGCTTTACAATGAGCAGTTCTTC. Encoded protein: CASSSLAGQLYNEQFF.

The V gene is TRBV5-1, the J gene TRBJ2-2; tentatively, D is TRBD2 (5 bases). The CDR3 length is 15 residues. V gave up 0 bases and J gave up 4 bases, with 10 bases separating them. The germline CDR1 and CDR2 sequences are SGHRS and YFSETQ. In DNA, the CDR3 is TGCGCCAGCAGCTTGGACGGGGATGCCACCGGGGAGCTGTTTTTT. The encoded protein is CASSLDGDATGELFF.

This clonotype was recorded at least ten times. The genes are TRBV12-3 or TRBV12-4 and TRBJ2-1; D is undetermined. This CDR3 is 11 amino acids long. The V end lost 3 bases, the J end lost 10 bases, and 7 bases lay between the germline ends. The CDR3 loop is CASSLGLEQFF. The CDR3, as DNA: TGTGCCAGCAGTTTGGGTCTAGAGCAGTTCTTC.

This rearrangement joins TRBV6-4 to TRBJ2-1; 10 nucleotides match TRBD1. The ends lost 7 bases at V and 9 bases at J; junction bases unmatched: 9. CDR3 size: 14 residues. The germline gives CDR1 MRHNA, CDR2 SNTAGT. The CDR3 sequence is CASTPDRGLGEQFF. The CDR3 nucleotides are TGTGCCAGCACTCCGGACAGGGGGTTAGGTGAGCAGTTCTTC.